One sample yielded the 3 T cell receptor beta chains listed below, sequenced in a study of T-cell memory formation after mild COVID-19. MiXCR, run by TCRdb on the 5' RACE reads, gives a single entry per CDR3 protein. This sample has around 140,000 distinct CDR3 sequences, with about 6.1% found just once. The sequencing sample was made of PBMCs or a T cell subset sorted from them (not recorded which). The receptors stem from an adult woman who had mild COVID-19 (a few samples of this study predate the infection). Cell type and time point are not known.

The CDR3 loop is CSVWYAQLANEQFF. CDR3 nucleotides: TGCAGCGTTTGGTACGCCCAGCTCGCCAATGAGCAGTTCTTC. This chain uses TRBV29-1 with TRBJ2-1; no clear D. This CDR3 is built from 14 residues. Germline V gene lookup returns CDR1 SQVTM and CDR2 ANQGSEA. Trimming shortened V by 5 bases and J by 6 bases, and 17 bases separated the two germline ends.

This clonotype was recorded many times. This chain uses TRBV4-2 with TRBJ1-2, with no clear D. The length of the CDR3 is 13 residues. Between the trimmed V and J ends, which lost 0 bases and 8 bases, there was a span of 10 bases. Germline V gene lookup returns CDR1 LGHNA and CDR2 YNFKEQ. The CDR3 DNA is TGTGCCAGCAGCCAAGATCCCTACGGGGGCTACACCTTC. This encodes CASSQDPYGGYTF.

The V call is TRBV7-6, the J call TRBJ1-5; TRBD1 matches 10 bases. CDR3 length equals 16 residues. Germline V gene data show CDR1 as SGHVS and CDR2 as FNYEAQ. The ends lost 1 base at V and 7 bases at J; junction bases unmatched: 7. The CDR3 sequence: CASSLGSGQGLQPQHF. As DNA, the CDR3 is TGTGCCAGCAGCTTAGGGTCGGGACAGGGGTTGCAGCCCCAGCATTTT.